This is a list of T cell receptor beta chains from one sample in a study of human T cells and chemical hapten exposure. TCRdb passed the RACE reads through MiXCR, listing each CDR3 protein once. This table has tens of thousands of distinct CDR3 sequences, roughly a tenth appearing once. The sequencing here drew on whole blood, taken in connection with sensitization to the hapten diphenylcyclopropenone (DPC). Every receptor here comes from a woman aged 40 to 55 with alopecia areata. Some clones in this sample may be carry-over from other donors' samples. Both conserved end residues are trimmed from each CDR3. A D gene is named only where the DNA matches it firmly.

v_gene	d_gene	j_gene	CDR3aa
TRBV7-2	-	TRBJ2-1	ASSQRDGNEQF
TRBV7-2	-	TRBJ1-3	ASSLSPQGFTGNTIY
TRBV30	TRBD2	TRBJ2-2	AWNAREGGELF
TRBV20-1	TRBD1	TRBJ2-5	SASSGQGSETQY
TRBV11-3	TRBD2	TRBJ2-3	ASSPGASGGRYTDTQY
TRBV28	TRBD1	TRBJ1-2	ASTGTGRGLGSSGYT
TRBV11-2	-	TRBJ2-1	ASSLVGFKEQF
TRBV12-3/TRBV12-4	-	TRBJ2-3	ASRGAGRPDTQY
TRBV19	TRBD1	TRBJ2-1	ASSTAGTGREQF
TRBV6-6	-	TRBJ1-5	ASRGGSQPQH
TRBV20-1	TRBD2	TRBJ2-1	SARDQRELAGGRHNEQF
TRBV9	-	TRBJ2-7	ASSVGSVSTYEQY
TRBV18	TRBD1	TRBJ1-2	ASSPDRAYGYT
TRBV12-3/TRBV12-4	-	TRBJ1-3	ASSLIPGNTIY
TRBV5-1	-	TRBJ2-1	ASSRGASGNEQF
TRBV28	-	TRBJ2-2	ASSPRTILTGELF
TRBV12-3/TRBV12-4	TRBD2	TRBJ2-2	ASSLTSGGAGRTGELF
TRBV30	TRBD1	TRBJ2-6	AWGGTGMSGANVLT
TRBV20-1	TRBD1	TRBJ2-5	SAWIGTAQETQY
TRBV27	-	TRBJ1-4	ASSLSRGGEKLF
TRBV20-1	-	TRBJ1-5	SARPQTGNQPQH